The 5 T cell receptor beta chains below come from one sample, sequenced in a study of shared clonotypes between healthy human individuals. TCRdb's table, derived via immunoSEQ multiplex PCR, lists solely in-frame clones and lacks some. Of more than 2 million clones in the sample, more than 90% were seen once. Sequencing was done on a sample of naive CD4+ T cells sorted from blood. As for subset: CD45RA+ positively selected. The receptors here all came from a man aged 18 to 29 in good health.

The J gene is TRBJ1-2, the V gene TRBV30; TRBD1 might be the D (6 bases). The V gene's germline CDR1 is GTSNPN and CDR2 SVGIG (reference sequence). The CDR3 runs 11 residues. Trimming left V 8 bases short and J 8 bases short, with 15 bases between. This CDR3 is CARGHAGGYTF. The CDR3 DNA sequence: TGTGCCCGGGGACATGCGGGAGGCTACACCTTC.

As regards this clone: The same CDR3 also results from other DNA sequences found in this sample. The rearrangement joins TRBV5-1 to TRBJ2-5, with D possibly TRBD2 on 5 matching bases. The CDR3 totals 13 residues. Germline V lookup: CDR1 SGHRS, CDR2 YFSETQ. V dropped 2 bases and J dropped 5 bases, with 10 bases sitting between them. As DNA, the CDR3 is TGCGCCAGCAGCTTTGGGCCGGGGGAGACCCAGTACTTC. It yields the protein CASSFGPGETQYF.

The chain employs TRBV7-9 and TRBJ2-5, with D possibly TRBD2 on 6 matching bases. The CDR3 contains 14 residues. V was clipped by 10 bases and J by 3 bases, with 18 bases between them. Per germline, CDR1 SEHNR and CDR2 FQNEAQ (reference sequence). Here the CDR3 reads CATVVGGEEETQYF. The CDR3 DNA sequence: TGTGCCACGGTTGTGGGTGGGGAGGAAGAGACCCAGTACTTC. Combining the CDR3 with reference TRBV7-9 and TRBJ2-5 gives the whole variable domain DTGVSQNPRHKITKRGQNVTFRCDPISEHNRLYWYRQTLGQGPEFLTYFQNEAQLEKSRLLSDRFSAERPKGSFSTLEIQRTEQGDSAMYLCATVVGGEEETQYFGPGTRLLVL.

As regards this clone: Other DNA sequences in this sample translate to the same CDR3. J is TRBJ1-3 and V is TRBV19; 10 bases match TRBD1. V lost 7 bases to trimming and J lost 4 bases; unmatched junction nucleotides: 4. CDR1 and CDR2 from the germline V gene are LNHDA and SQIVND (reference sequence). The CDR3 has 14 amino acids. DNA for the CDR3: TGTGCCAGTACCGACAGGGGGCGCGGAAACACCATATATTTT. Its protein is CASTDRGRGNTIYF.

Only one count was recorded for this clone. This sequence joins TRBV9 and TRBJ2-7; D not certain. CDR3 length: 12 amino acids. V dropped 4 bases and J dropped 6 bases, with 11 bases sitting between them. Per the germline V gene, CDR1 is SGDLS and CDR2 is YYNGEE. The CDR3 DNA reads TGTGCCAGCAGCCAGCACTCGGGCGAGCAGTACTTC. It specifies CASSQHSGEQYF.